Following are 5 T cell receptor beta chains from one sample sequenced in a study of T cells in Graves' hyperthyroidism and ophthalmopathy. RNA transcripts yielded amplified TCR beta CDR3 regions. First-round RT-PCR of the TCR CDR3 relied on the HTBI primer set. TCRdb recomputed calls from the multiplex PCR reads with MiXCR, one row per CDR3 protein. The data show approximately 400,000 distinct CDR3 sequences, around 18% seen once. Sequences were obtained from blood. The receptors stem from a man aged 18 to 30 with Graves' ophthalmopathy.

As regards this clonotype: Possible read error: a much larger clone is one base away. The V call is TRBV12-3 or TRBV12-4, the J call TRBJ2-3, with 9 positions matching TRBD2. CDR3 length equals 16 residues. CDR3 in DNA: TGTGCCAGCAGTTTGATGCGGGGGGGCCGGACAGGTACGCAGTATTTT. Encoded protein: CASSLMRGGRTGTQYF.

The chain has TRBV19 and TRBJ1-1; TRBD1 is a possible D gene (5 bases). V lost 5 bases and J lost 0, with 10 bases in between. Germline assignment: CDR1 LNHDA and CDR2 SQIVND (reference sequence). The CDR3 sequence is 14 residues long. As DNA, the CDR3 is TGTGCCAGTAGTCCGGAGGGGTTGAACACTGAAGCTTTCTTT. Residues: CASSPEGLNTEAFF.

This clonotype was observed a few times. This chain uses TRBV9 with TRBJ1-2, with D unresolved. Trimming removed 0 bases at V and 2 bases at J, with 8 bases between. Per the germline V gene, CDR1 is SGDLS and CDR2 is YYNGEE. The CDR3 length is 14 residues. The CDR3 sequence: CASSVASENYGYTF. CDR3 coding DNA: TGTGCCAGCAGCGTAGCTTCAGAGAACTATGGCTACACCTTC.

This chain joins TRBV4-1 and TRBJ2-7; the match to TRBD2 covers 13 bases. This CDR3 has 15 residues. Germline CDR1 reads MGHRA; CDR2 reads YSYEKL. V shed 3 bases, J shed 5 bases, and the junction held 4 bases outside the gene matches. DNA for the CDR3: TGCGCCAGCAGCCAGCGACTAGCGGGGGGCAACGAGCAGTACTTC. This translates into CASSQRLAGGNEQYF.

A remark on this clonotype: Possible read error: a much larger clone is one base away. The genes are TRBV6-1 and TRBJ2-3, with TRBD1 identical over 7 bases. The CDR3 spans 14 residues. The ends lost 7 bases at V and 2 bases at J; junction bases unmatched: 6. Germline V gene data show CDR1 as MNHNS and CDR2 as SASEGT. The CDR3 here is CASTVGQITDTQYF. The CDR3 DNA follows: TGTGCCAGCACCGTGGGACAGATCACAGATACGCAGTATTTT.